Shown below are 8 T cell receptor beta chains from a single sample sequenced in a study of PD-L1 blockade in urothelial cancer. Only in-frame clones appear in the TCRdb table, and some are missing; sequencing was by immunoSEQ multiplex PCR. The table has roughly 24,000 clones, 86% seen once. Sample: PBMCs, taken around atezolizumab (anti-PD-L1) treatment. The receptors come from a man between 60 and 70 years old with urothelial cancer.

V is TRBV9 and J is TRBJ1-3; perhaps TRBD1 as D (6 bases). Trimming removed 4 bases at V and 0 bases at J, with 14 bases between. CDR3 length equals 16 residues. The germline gives CDR1 SGDLS, CDR2 YYNGEE. The CDR3 sequence is CASSLAGGASGNTIYF. DNA for the CDR3: TGTGCCAGCAGCCTGGCGGGGGGGGCCTCTGGAAACACCATATATTTT. Together with reference TRBV9 and TRBJ1-3, the CDR3 gives the full variable domain: DSGVTQTPKHLITATGQRVTLRCSPRSGDLSVYWYQQSLDQGLQFLIQYYNGEERAKGNILERFSAQQFPDLHSELNLSSLELGDSALYFCASSLAGGASGNTIYFGEGSWLTVV.

V is TRBV9 and J is TRBJ2-7; D might be TRBD2 (7 bases). This CDR3 contains 16 residues. Trimming pared 4 bases from V and 0 bases from J, leaving 17 bases between. Germline V gene sequence: CDR1 SGDLS, CDR2 YYNGEE. CDR3 sequence: CASSTIGGAHSYEQYF. CDR3 coding DNA: TGTGCCAGCAGCACCATAGGGGGGGCCCACTCCTACGAGCAGTACTTC.

This clone was seen more than once but under ten times. This chain connects TRBV6-1 to TRBJ2-7; D perhaps matches TRBD2 (6 bases). Between the trimmed V and J ends, which lost 6 bases and 7 bases, there was a span of 13 bases. From germline, CDR1 is MNHNS and CDR2 SASEGT. CDR3 length equals 12 residues. The DNA of the CDR3 is TGTGCCAGCAGGGAGGGTAGGAGGGAGCAGTACTTC. It specifies CASREGRREQYF.

V is TRBV4-2 and J is TRBJ2-6; tentatively, D is TRBD2 (6 bases). This CDR3 comprises 17 residues. V lost 1 base to trimming and J lost 1 base, with 11 bases between them. In germline, CDR1 is LGHNA, CDR2 YNFKEQ. For the CDR3, the DNA is TGTGCCAGCAGCCAAGTAAGTCGGGGGTCTGGGGCCAACGTCCTGACTTTC. Protein product: CASSQVSRGSGANVLTF.

This clone appeared a single time. This sequence joins TRBV29-1 and TRBJ2-5; TRBD1 matches 10 bases. CDR1 is SQVTM and CDR2 is ANQGSEA in the germline V gene. The ends lost 6 bases at V and 7 bases at J; junction bases unmatched: 8. The CDR3 consists of 13 residues. The CDR3 region is CSVRTGGSGTQYF. As DNA, the CDR3 is TGCAGCGTACGGACAGGGGGTTCCGGGACCCAGTACTTC.

The chain carries TRBV28 and TRBJ2-7; TRBD1 matches 11 bases. Unmatched junction bases numbered 5, after V lost 4 bases and J lost 3 bases. The CDR3 consists of 15 residues. Germline-derived CDR1 and CDR2 are MDHEN and SYDVKM. The CDR3 DNA follows: TGTGCCAGCAGTTACGCCGGGACAGGGGGCTACGAGCAGTACTTC. It encodes CASSYAGTGGYEQYF.

This chain uses TRBV11-3 with TRBJ2-7; perhaps TRBD1 as D (6 bases). Germline V gives CDR1 SGHNT, CDR2 YENEEA. V was trimmed by 5 bases and J by 5 bases, leaving 13 bases between them. This CDR3 has 13 amino acids. CDR3 protein: CASSPGTLDEQYF. The CDR3 DNA sequence: TGTGCCAGCAGCCCCGGGACACTTGACGAGCAGTACTTC.

The chain joins TRBV11-2 to TRBJ2-1; 9 bases map to TRBD2. The V and J ends lost 1 base and 9 bases, in that order; junction bases with no gene match: 7. Per germline, CDR1 SGHAT and CDR2 FQNNGV. This CDR3 has 15 amino acids. This CDR3 is CASSLGGGRAFEQFF. CDR3 sequence (DNA): TGTGCCAGCAGCTTAGGCGGCGGGAGGGCCTTTGAGCAGTTCTTC.